This T cell receptor beta chain was documented in a study of blood T cell repertoires in COVID-19. As for the study in general: Researchers got acute and convalescent COVID-19 samples from the United States, Italy and Spain. PBMCs, B-cell-depleted T cells, or T cells provided the cDNA or gDNA that made up the material.

This clone has only one observation. Original processing methods: Reference gene primer amplification gave nucleated cell count estimates. Assay: immunoSEQ multiplex PCR; the TCRdb copy retains only in-frame clones and omits some. V and J calls and clone size are given by that table; D and trimming were obtained from the DNA. The table records roughly 350,000 clones, approximately 81% of them present only once. V dropped 7 bases and J dropped 4; count of bases not matched to a gene: 10. There are 15 residues in the CDR3. Germline V gives CDR1 LNHDA, CDR2 SQIVND (reference sequence). The TCR originated in a woman aged 18-29 years with acute or convalescent COVID-19. The J gene is TRBJ1-3, the V gene TRBV19; 7 bases line up with TRBD1. Sequencing input: peripheral blood. CDR3 in amino acids: CASNDGGGLGNTIYF. In DNA form, the CDR3 reads TGTGCCAGTAACGATGGAGGGGGCCTAGGAAACACCATATATTTT. Full variable domain (missing parts from reference TRBV19 and TRBJ1-3): DGGITQSPKYLFRKEGQNVTLSCEQNLNHDAMYWYRQDPGQGLRLIYYSQIVNDFQKGDIAEGYSVSREKKESFPLTVTSAQKNPTAFYLCASNDGGGLGNTIYFGEGSWLTVV.